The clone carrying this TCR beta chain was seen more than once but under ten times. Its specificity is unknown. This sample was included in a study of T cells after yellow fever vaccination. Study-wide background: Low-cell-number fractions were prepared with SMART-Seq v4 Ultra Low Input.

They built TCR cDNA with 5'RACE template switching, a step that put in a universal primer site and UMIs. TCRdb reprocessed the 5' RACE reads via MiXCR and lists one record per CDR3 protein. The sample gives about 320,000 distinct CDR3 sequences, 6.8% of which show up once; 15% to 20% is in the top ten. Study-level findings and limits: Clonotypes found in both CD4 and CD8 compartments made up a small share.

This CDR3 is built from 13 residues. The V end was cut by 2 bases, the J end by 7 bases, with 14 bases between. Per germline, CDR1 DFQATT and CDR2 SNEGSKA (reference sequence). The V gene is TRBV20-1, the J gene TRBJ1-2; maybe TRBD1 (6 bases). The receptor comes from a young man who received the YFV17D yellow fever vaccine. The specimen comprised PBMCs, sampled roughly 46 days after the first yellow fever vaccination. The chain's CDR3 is CSARPYRVGGYTF. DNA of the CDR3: TGCAGTGCTAGACCTTACAGGGTTGGTGGCTACACCTTC.